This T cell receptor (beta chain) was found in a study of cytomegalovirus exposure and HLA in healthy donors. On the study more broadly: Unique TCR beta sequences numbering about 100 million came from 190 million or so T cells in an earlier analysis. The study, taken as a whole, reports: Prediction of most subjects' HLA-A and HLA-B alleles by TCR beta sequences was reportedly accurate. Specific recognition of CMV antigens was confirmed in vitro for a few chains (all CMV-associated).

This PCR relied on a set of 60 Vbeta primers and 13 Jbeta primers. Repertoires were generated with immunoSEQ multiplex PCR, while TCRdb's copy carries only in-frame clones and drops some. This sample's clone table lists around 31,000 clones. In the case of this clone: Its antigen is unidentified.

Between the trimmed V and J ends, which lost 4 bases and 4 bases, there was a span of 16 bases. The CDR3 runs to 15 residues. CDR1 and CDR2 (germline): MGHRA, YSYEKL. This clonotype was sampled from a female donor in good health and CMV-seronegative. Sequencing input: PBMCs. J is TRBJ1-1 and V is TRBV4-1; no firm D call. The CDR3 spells CASSPDYRRTTEAFF. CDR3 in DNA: TGCGCCAGCAGCCCGGACTACCGAAGGACCACTGAAGCTTTCTTT.